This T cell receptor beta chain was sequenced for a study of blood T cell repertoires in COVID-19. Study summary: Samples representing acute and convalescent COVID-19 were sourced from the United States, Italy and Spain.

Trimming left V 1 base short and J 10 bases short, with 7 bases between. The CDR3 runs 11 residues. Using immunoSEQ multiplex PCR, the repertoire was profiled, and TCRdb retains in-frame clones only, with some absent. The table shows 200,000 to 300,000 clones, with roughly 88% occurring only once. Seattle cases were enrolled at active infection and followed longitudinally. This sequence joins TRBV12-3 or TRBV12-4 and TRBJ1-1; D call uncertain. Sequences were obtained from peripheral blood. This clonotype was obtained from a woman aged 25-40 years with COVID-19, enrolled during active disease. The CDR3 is CASSLGYGAFF. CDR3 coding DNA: TGTGCCAGCAGTTTAGGGTACGGAGCTTTCTTT.